Each of the 11 T cell receptor beta chains below was sequenced from the same sample in a study of shared clonotypes between healthy human individuals. Libraries were prepared by immunoSEQ multiplex PCR; TCRdb keeps only in-frame clonotypes and omits some of them. The sample shows millions of clones, about 95% of them seen only once. Naive CD8 cells, CD45RO-negative and positively selected for CCR7, excluded terminally differentiated effector memory CD45RA+ cells. Sequencing was carried out using naive CD8+ T cells sorted from blood. These receptors came from a man aged 18 to 29 in good health.

The chain is built from TRBV5-8 and TRBJ2-7; D unresolved. V dropped 1 base and J dropped 5 bases, with 16 bases sitting between them. This CDR3 contains 15 residues. CDR1 is SGHTS, CDR2 YDEGEE, per germline. CDR3 in DNA: TGTGCCAGCAGCTTGAGTCCGCTAGATTATCACGAGCAGTACTTC. This translates into CASSLSPLDYHEQYF.

The V and J genes are TRBV9 and TRBJ2-7; D is uncertain. Deletions cut 0 bases from V and 2 bases from J, with 9 bases between. CDR3 length equals 14 residues. The germline V gene encodes CDR1 SGDLS and CDR2 YYNGEE. CDR3 sequence (DNA): TGTGCCAGCAGCGTAGATGCCCCAACCTACGAGCAGTACTTC. This codes for CASSVDAPTYEQYF.

The chain couples TRBV19 to TRBJ1-5; D gene ambiguous. Between the trimmed V and J ends, which lost 5 bases and 0 bases, there was a span of 11 bases. Germline-derived CDR1 and CDR2 are LNHDA and SQIVND (reference sequence). The CDR3 runs 15 residues. The CDR3 DNA sequence: TGTGCCAGTAGTTTTTGGTTGGATAGCAATCAGCCCCAGCATTTT. Its translation: CASSFWLDSNQPQHF.

Comment on this clone: Other DNA sequences in this sample translate to the same CDR3. This chain links TRBV28 with TRBJ2-7; no firm D call. The CDR3 runs 12 residues. V dropped 5 bases and J dropped 0 bases, with 5 bases sitting between them. Per the germline V gene, CDR1 is MDHEN and CDR2 is SYDVKM. The CDR3 region is CASSTTSYEQYF. The CDR3 region has the DNA TGTGCCAGCAGTACTACCTCCTACGAGCAGTACTTC.

The CDR3 DNA reads as TGCAGCGTTGAAGATGGCCTACCAGATACGCAGTATTTT. Its translation: CSVEDGLPDTQYF. The gene calls are TRBV29-1 and TRBJ2-3; D gene ambiguous. The CDR3 is 13 residues long. Germline-derived CDR1 and CDR2 are SQVTM and ANQGSEA. Trimming pared 0 bases from V and 4 bases from J, leaving 8 bases between.

The chain employs TRBV28 and TRBJ1-6; possible D gene TRBD1, 6 bases. CDR1 is MDHEN and CDR2 is SYDVKM in the germline V gene. This CDR3 is built from 18 residues. V lost 3 bases to trimming and J lost 7 bases, with 22 bases between them. CDR3 sequence: CASSFASRSGQKNSPLHF. The DNA of the CDR3 is TGTGCCAGCAGTTTTGCGAGTAGATCGGGACAAAAAAATTCACCCCTCCACTTT.

Regarding this clone: Within the sample, other DNA sequences also encode this same CDR3. The V call is TRBV6-5, the J call TRBJ2-1, with 10 bases fitting TRBD2. CDR1 and CDR2 from the germline V gene are MNHEY and SVGAGI. The J segment lost 7 bases and the V segment lost 2 bases, leaving 5 bases of the junction unmatched. The CDR3 has 15 amino acids. The CDR3 nucleotides read TGTGCCAGCAGTTACCCGCTAGCGGGGGTTAATGAGCAGTTCTTC. As protein: CASSYPLAGVNEQFF.

The chain joins TRBV5-6 to TRBJ2-3; tentatively, D is TRBD1 (6 bases). The germline V and J ends were trimmed by 3 bases and 2 bases, with 13 bases remaining between them. The CDR3 consists of 15 residues. Per germline, CDR1 SGHDT and CDR2 YYEEEE. CDR3 in DNA: TGTGCCAGCAGCTCGTGGGGGCCTTACACAGATACGCAGTATTTT. Its translation: CASSSWGPYTDTQYF.

The chain is built from TRBV11-2 and TRBJ1-1; TRBD1 aligns across 11 bases. This CDR3 comprises 18 residues. Germline CDR1 SGHAT, CDR2 FQNNGV. The V and J ends lost 5 bases and 5 bases, in that order; junction bases with no gene match: 16. CDR3 sequence: CASSPGLGQGDGKTEAFF. As DNA, the CDR3 is TGTGCCAGCAGCCCTGGACTGGGACAGGGGGACGGGAAGACTGAAGCTTTCTTT.

This sequence joins TRBV13 and TRBJ2-2; 10 bases agree with TRBD1. The V gene end was trimmed by 8 bases and the J gene end by 5 bases; junction bases not matched to a gene: 17. The CDR3 contains 18 residues. CDR1 is PRHDT, CDR2 FYEKMQ, per germline (reference sequence). This CDR3 reads CASAGTGDAPTRTGELFF. The CDR3 bases are TGTGCCAGCGCCGGGACAGGGGATGCACCGACAAGGACCGGGGAGCTGTTTTTT.

V usage is TRBV7-8 and J usage is TRBJ2-5; possibly TRBD2 for D (5 bases). The CDR3 extends over 14 amino acids. The V gene lost 5 bases and the J gene lost 7 bases, with 17 bases spanning the gap. The germline CDR1 and CDR2 sequences are SGHVS and FQNEAQ. CDR3 nucleotides: TGTGCCAGCAGCCCTCGGGCCGGGAATTGGACCCAGTACTTC. Amino acid sequence: CASSPRAGNWTQYF.